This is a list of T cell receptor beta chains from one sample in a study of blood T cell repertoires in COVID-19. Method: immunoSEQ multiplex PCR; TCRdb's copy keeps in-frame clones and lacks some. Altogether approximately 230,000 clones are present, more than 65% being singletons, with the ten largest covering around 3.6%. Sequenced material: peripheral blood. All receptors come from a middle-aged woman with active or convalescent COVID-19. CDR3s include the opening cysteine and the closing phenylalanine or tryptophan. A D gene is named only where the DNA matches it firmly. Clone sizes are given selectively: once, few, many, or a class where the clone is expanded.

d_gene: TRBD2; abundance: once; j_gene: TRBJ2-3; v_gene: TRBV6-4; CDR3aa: CASSEQPSGGTDTQYF; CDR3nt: TGTGCCAGCAGTGAGCAACCCAGCGGGGGCACAGATACGCAGTATTTT
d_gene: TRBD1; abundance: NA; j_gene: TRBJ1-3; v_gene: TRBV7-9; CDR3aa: CASSPQGFSGNTIYF; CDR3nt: TGTGCCAGCAGCCCACAGGGGTTCTCTGGAAACACCATATATTTT
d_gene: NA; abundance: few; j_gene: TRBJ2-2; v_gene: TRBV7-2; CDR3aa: CASSPDSSTGELFF; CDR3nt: TGTGCCAGCAGCCCGGACTCTTCCACCGGGGAGCTGTTTTTT
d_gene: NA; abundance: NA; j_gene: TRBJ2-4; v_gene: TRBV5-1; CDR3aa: CASRGQGVQYF; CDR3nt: TGCGCCAGCAGGGGGCAAGGGGTTCAGTACTTC
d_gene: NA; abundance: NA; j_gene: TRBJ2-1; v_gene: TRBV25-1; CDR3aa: CASSESPGKYNEQFF; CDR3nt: TGTGCCAGCAGTGAATCGCCAGGAAAATACAATGAGCAGTTCTTC
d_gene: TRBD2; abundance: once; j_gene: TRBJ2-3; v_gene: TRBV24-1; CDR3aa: CATRPGGVDTQYF; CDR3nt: TGTGCCACCAGGCCTGGGGGGGTAGATACGCAGTATTTT
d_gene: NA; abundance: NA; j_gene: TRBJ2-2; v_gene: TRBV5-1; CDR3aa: CASSFSLVTGELFF; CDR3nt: TGCGCCAGCAGCTTCTCCCTCGTCACCGGGGAGCTGTTTTTT
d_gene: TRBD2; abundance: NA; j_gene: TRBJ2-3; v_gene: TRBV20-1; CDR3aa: CSASMSSGTDTQYF; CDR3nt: TGCAGTGCTAGTATGTCTAGCGGTACAGATACGCAGTATTTT
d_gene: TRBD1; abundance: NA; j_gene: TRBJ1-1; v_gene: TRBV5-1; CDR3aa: CASSDRVSTEAFF; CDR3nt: TGCGCCAGCAGCGACAGGGTGAGCACTGAAGCTTTCTTT
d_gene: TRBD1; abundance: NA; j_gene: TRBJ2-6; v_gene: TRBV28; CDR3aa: CASRGTAGANVLTF; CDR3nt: TGTGCCAGCAGGGGGACAGCTGGGGCCAACGTCCTGACTTTC
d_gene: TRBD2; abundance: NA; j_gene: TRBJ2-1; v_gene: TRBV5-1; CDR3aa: CASSPSSSGVSNEQFF; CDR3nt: TGCGCCAGCAGCCCGTCTTCTAGCGGGGTTAGCAATGAGCAGTTCTTC
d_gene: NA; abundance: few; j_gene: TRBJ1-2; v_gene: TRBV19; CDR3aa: CASSILQGTGYGYTF; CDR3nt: TGTGCCAGTAGTATTTTACAGGGCACTGGATATGGCTACACCTTC
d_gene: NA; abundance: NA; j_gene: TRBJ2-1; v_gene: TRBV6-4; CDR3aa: CASRLDSSYNEQFF; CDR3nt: TGTGCCAGCAGGCTGGACAGCTCCTACAATGAGCAGTTCTTC
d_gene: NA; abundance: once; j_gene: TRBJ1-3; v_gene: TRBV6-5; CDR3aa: CAIAQGQGGNTIYF; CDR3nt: TGTGCCATCGCTCAGGGTCAGGGTGGAAACACCATATATTTT
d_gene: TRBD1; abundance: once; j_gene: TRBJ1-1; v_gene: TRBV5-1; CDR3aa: CASSLVPGQGDTEAFF; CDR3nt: TGCGCCAGCAGCTTGGTTCCGGGACAGGGCGACACTGAAGCTTTCTTT
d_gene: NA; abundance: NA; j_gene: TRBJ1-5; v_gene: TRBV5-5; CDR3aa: CASSWRGGQPQHF; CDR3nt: TGTGCCAGCAGCTGGAGGGGGGGGCAGCCCCAGCATTTT
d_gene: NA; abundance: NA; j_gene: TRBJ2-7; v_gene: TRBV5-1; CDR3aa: CASSTGLSYEQYF; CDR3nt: TGCGCCAGCAGCACGGGACTGAGTTACGAGCAGTACTTC
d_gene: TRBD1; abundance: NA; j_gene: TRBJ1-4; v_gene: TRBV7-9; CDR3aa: CASSSTGATNEKLFF; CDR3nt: TGTGCCAGCAGCTCGACAGGGGCAACTAATGAAAAACTGTTTTTT
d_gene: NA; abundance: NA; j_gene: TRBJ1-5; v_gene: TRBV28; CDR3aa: CASSYVSGQPQHF; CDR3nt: TGTGCCAGCAGTTACGTCTCAGGTCAGCCCCAGCATTTT
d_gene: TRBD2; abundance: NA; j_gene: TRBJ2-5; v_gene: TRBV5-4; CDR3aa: CASSLGGTQETQYF; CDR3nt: TGTGCCAGCAGCCTGGGGGGGACTCAAGAGACCCAGTACTTC
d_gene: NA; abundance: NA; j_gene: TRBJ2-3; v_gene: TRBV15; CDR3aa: CAIRGGIFSTDTQYF; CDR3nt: TGTGCCATCAGGGGGGGAATTTTTAGCACAGATACGCAGTATTTT
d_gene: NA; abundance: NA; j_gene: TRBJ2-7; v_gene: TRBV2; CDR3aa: CARGGQASYEQYF; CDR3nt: TGTGCCAGGGGGGGGCAGGCCTCCTACGAGCAGTACTTC
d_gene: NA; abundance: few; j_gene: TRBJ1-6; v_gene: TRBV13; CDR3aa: CASSLGQLNSPLHF; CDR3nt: TGTGCCAGCAGCTTAGGACAGCTTAATTCACCCCTCCACTTT
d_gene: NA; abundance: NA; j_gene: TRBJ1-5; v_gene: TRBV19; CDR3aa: CASSIRQALNQPQHF; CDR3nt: TGTGCCAGTAGTATCCGACAGGCTCTCAATCAGCCCCAGCATTTT
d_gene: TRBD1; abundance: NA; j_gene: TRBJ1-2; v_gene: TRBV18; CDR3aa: CASSTDRDFGYTF; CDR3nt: TGTGCCAGCTCTACGGACAGGGACTTTGGCTACACCTTC
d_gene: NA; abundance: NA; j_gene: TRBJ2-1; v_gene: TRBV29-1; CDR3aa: CSVEDRGVPGRSYNEQFF; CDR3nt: TGCAGCGTTGAAGATCGCGGGGTACCCGGCCGCTCCTACAATGAGCAGTTCTTC
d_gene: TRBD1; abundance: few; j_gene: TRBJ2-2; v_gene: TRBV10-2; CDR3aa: CATHMARDRGLGELFF; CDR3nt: TGCGCCACCCACATGGCTCGGGACAGGGGGCTCGGGGAGCTGTTTTTT
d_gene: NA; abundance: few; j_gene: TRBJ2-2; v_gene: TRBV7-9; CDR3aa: CASSRSGSLGELFF; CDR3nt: TGTGCCAGCAGCCGGTCGGGGTCCCTAGGGGAGCTGTTTTTT
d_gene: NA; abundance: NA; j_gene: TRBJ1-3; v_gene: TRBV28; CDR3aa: CASSLTEALGNTIYF; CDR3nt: TGTGCCAGCAGTTTGACTGAAGCCCTGGGAAACACCATATATTTT
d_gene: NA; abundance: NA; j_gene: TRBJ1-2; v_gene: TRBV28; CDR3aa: CASSFVDYGYTF; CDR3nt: TGTGCCAGCAGTTTTGTCGACTATGGCTACACCTTC
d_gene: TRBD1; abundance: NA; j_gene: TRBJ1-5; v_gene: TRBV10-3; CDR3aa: CAISAGQGNQPQHF; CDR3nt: TGTGCCATCAGTGCCGGACAGGGGAATCAGCCCCAGCATTTT
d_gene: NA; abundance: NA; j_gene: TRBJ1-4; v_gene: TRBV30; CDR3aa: CAWTKTGVNEKLFF; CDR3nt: TGTGCCTGGACTAAAACCGGGGTCAATGAAAAACTGTTTTTT
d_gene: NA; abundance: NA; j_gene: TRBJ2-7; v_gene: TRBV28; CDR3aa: CASSWAASYEQYF; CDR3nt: TGTGCCAGCAGTTGGGCAGCCTCCTACGAGCAGTACTTC
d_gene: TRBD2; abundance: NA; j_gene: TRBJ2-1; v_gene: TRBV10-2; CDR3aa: CASSKLTSGSYNEQFF; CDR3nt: TGCGCCAGCAGTAAACTGACTAGCGGCTCCTACAATGAGCAGTTCTTC
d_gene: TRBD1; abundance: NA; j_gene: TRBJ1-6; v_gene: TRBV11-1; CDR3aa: CASSLNRGDNSPLHF; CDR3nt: TGTGCCAGCAGCTTAAACAGGGGGGACAATTCACCCCTCCACTTT
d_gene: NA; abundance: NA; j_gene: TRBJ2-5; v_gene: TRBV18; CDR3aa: CASSSSRVRGTQYF; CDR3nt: TGTGCCAGCTCGTCAAGCCGGGTCCGCGGGACCCAGTACTTC
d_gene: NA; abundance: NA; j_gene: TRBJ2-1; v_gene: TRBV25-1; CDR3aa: CASALSAAYNEQFF; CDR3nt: TGTGCCAGCGCCCTGTCAGCGGCCTACAATGAGCAGTTCTTC
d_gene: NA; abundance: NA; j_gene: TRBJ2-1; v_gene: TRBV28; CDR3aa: CASQEGGYNEQFF; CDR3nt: TGTGCCAGCCAGGAGGGCGGTTACAATGAGCAGTTCTTC
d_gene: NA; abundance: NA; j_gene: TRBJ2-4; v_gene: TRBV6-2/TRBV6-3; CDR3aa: CASSLDRKNIQYF; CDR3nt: TGTGCCAGCAGTTTGGACAGAAAAAACATTCAGTACTTC
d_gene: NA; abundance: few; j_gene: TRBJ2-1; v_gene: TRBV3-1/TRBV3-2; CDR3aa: CASSPTGGQGNEQFF; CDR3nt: TGTGCCAGCAGCCCAACGGGGGGCCAGGGAAATGAGCAGTTCTTC
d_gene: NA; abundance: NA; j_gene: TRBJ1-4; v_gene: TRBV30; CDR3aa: CAWSNGGKLFF; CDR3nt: TGTGCCTGGAGTAACGGAGGAAAACTGTTTTTT
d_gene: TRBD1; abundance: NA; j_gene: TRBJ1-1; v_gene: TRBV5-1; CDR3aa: CASSSNRGRTEAFF; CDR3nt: TGCGCCAGCAGCTCCAACAGGGGGCGCACTGAAGCTTTCTTT
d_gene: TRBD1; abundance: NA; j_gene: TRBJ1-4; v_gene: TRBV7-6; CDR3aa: CASSFLTGKGEKLFF; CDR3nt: TGTGCCAGCAGCTTCTTGACAGGGAAGGGTGAAAAACTGTTTTTT
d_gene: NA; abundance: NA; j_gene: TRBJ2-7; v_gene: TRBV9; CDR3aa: CASSVGETMNDEQYF; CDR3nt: TGTGCCAGCAGCGTAGGTGAGACTATGAACGACGAGCAGTACTTC
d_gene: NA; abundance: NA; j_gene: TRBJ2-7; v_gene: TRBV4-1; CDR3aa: CASSQAEGYYEQYF; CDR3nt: TGCGCCAGCAGCCAAGCAGAGGGATACTACGAGCAGTACTTC
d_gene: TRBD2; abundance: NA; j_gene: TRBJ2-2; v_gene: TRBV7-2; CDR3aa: CASIVAGGINTGELFF; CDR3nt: TGTGCCAGCATAGTAGCGGGGGGAATTAACACCGGGGAGCTGTTTTTT
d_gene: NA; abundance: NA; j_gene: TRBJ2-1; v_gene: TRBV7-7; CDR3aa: CASSLALEGEQFF; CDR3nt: TGTGCTAGCAGCTTAGCGCTCGAGGGAGAGCAGTTCTTC
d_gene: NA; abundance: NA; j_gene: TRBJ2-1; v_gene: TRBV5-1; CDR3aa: CASSSMEMGAEQFF; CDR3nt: TGCGCCAGCAGCTCGATGGAGATGGGGGCTGAGCAGTTCTTC
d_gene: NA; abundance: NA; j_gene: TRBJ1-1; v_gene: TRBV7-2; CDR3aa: CASSFSGGATTEAFF; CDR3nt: TGTGCCAGCAGCTTCAGTGGGGGGGCAACCACTGAAGCTTTCTTT
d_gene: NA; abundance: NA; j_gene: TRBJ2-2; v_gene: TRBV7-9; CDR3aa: CASSLDWSGNTGELFF; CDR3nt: TGTGCCAGCAGCTTAGATTGGTCAGGGAACACCGGGGAGCTGTTTTTT
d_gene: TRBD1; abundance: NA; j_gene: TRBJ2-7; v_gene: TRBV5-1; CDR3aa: CASSDRDRGFYEQYF; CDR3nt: TGCGCCAGCAGCGACCGGGACAGGGGCTTCTACGAGCAGTACTTC
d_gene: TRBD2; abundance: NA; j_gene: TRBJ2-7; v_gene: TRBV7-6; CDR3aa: CASSLEASGGDYEQYF; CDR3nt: TGTGCCAGCAGCTTAGAGGCCAGCGGGGGGGACTACGAGCAGTACTTC
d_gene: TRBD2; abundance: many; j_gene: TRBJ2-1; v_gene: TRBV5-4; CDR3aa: CASSLAAAGDHEQFF; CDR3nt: TGTGCCAGCAGCTTGGCAGCAGCGGGGGATCATGAGCAGTTCTTC
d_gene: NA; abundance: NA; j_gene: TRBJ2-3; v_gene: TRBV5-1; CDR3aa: CASSSGGRRFTDTQYF; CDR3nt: TGCGCCAGCAGCTCGGGCGGGCGAAGGTTCACAGATACGCAGTATTTT
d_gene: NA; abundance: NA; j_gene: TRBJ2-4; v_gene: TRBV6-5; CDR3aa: CASSYGGAGNIQYF; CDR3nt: TGTGCCAGCAGTTACGGGGGGGCGGGAAACATTCAGTACTTC